This TCR beta chain was profiled in a study of shared clonotypes between healthy human individuals. General study results and limits: Relative to their counterparts shared across all four donors, non-shared clonotypes exhibited diminished generation probabilities.

For this clone: Antigen specificity is unknown.

Per the germline V gene, CDR1 is MDHEN and CDR2 is SYDVKM. This CDR3 is 15 amino acids long. Original methodology: Because ImmunoSEQ provided only junction sequences with no quality scores, the filtering differed. Clones were sequenced by immunoSEQ multiplex PCR, and TCRdb holds only the in-frame ones, with some missing. V and J calls and clone size come straight from that table; D and trimming were deduced from the DNA. Counted here are over 950,000 clones, roughly 80% occurring once; the ten biggest clones make up almost 0.9%. Material for sequencing was memory CD4+ T cells from PBMCs. The subset here: CD45RA-negative fraction. This receptor was identified in a man younger than 35 in good health. Some clones in this sample may be carry-over from other donors' samples. The chain combines TRBV28 with TRBJ2-5; maybe TRBD2 (6 bases). The DNA end is more similar to TRBJ2-7, so the J call may be wrong. CDR3 sequence (DNA): TGTGCCAGCAGTTTATCTGGCGGGATCTCCTACGAGCAGTACTTC. This translates into CASSLSGGISYEQYF.